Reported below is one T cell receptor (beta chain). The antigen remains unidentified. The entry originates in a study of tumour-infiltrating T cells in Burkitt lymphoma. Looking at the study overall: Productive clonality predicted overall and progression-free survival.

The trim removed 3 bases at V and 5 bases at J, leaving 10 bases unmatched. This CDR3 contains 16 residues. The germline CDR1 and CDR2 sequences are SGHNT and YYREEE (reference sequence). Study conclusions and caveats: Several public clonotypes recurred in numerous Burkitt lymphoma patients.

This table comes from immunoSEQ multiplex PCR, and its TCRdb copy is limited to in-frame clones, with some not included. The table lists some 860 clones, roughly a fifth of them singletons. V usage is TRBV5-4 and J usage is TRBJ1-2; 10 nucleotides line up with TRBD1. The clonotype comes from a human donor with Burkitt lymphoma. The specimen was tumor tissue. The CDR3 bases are TGTGCCAGCAGCTACCCTGAGAGGGACAGGGGTTATGGCTACACCTTC. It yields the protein CASSYPERDRGYGYTF.